This T cell receptor (beta chain) came from a study of blood T cell repertoires in COVID-19. Overall study: In each case, the material was cDNA or gDNA derived from T cells, B-cell-depleted T cells, or PBMCs.

Assay used: immunoSEQ multiplex PCR; TCRdb lists only in-frame clones, some missing. This table holds tens of thousands of clones, around three quarters found once. Germline V gene data show CDR1 as SSHAT and CDR2 as FNYEAQ (reference sequence). This CDR3 region has 13 residues. A remark on this clone: A junction boundary mismatches the germline segment, possibly from a read error.

Source material: peripheral blood. The chain couples TRBV7-7 to TRBJ2-3; tentatively, D is TRBD1 (6 bases). This receptor was identified in a man between 65 and 80 years old with acute or convalescent COVID-19. The CDR3 is CASSRTDTDTQYF. For the CDR3, the DNA is TGTGCTAGCAGCCGGACAGACACAGATACGCAGTATTTT. Supplemented by reference TRBV7-7 and TRBJ2-3, the full variable domain reads GAGVSQSPRYKVTKRGQDVTLRCDPISSHATLYWYQQALGQGPEFLTYFNYEAQPDKSGLPSDRFSAERPEGSISTLTIQRTEQRDSAMYRCASSRTDTDTQYFGPGTRLTVL.